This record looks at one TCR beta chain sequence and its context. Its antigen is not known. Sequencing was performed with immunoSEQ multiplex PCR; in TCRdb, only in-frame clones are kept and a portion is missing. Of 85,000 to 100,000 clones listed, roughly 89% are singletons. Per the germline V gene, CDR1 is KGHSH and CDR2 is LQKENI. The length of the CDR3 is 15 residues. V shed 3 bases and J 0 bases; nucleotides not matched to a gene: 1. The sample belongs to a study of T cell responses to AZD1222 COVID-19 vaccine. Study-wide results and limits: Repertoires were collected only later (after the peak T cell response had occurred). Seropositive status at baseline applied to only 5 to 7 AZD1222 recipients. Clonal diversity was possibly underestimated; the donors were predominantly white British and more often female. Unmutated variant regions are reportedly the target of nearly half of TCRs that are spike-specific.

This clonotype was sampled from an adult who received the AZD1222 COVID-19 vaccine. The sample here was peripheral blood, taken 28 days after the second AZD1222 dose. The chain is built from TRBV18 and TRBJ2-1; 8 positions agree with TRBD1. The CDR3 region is CASSPGTGSYNEQFF. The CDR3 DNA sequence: TGTGCCAGCTCACCCGGGACAGGCTCCTACAATGAGCAGTTCTTC.